A single T cell receptor (beta chain) is shown here with its context. The sample comes from a study of blood T cell repertoires in COVID-19. On the study more broadly: Researchers got acute and convalescent COVID-19 samples from the United States, Italy and Spain. T cells, B-cell-depleted T cells, or PBMCs provided the cDNA or gDNA that served as material.

As originally analysed: It was from reference gene primer amplification that nucleated cell counts were estimated. Clones were sequenced by immunoSEQ multiplex PCR, and TCRdb holds only the in-frame ones, with some missing. V, J and clone size derive from that table, while D and trimming were established from the DNA sequence. This table has 65,000 to 75,000 clones, roughly nine tenths appearing once. Sequencing input: peripheral blood. The sequence was collected from a man aged 50-59 years with active COVID-19.

The CDR3 DNA reads TGTGCCAGCAGGGTGGTGGGAGGGCCGCGGACCGGGGAGCTGTTTTTT. Amino acids: CASRVVGGPRTGELFF. The chain recombines TRBV27 with TRBJ2-2, with 7 bases aligning to TRBD2. Germline V CDR1 and CDR2: MNHEY, SMNVEV (reference sequence). V shed 6 bases, J shed 5 bases, and the junction held 12 bases outside the gene matches. This CDR3 is built from 16 residues.